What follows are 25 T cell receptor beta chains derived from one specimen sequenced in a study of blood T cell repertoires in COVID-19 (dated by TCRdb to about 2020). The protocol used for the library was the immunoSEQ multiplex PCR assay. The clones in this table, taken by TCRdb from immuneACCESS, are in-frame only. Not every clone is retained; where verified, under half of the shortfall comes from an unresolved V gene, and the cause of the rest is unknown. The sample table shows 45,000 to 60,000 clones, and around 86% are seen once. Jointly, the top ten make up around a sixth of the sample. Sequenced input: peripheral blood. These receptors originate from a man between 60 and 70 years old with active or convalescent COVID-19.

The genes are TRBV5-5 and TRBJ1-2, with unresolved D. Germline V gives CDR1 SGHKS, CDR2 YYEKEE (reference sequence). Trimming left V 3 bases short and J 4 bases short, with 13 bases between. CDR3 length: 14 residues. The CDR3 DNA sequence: TGTGCCAGCAGCTCCCTGGTCGGGAGCTATGGCTACACCTTC. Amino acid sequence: CASSSLVGSYGYTF.

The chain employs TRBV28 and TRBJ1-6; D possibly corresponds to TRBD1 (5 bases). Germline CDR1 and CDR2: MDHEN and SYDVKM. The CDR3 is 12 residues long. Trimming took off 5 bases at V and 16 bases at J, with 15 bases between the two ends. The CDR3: CASSPPQGLLHF. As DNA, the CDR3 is TGTGCCAGCAGTCCCCCCCAGGGTTTACTCCACTTT.

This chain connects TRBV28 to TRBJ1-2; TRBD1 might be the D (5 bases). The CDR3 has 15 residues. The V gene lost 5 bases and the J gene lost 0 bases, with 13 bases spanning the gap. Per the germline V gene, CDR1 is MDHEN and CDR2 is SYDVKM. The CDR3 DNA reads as TGTGCCAGCAGTACCTCTGCGACAGCTAACTATGGCTACACCTTC. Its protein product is CASSTSATANYGYTF.

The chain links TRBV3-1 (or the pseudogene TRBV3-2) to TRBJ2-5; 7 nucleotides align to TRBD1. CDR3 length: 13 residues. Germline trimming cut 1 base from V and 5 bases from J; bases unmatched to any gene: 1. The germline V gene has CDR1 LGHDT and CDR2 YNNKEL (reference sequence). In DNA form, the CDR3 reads TGTGCCAGCAGCCAAGCCAGGGGGGAGACCCAGTACTTC. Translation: CASSQARGETQYF.

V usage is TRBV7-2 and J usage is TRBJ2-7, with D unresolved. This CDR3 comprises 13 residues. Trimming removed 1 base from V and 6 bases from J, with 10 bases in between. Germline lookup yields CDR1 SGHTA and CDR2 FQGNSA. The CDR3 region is CASSLEFGGEQYF. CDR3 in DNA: TGTGCCAGCAGCTTAGAGTTTGGCGGCGAGCAGTACTTC.

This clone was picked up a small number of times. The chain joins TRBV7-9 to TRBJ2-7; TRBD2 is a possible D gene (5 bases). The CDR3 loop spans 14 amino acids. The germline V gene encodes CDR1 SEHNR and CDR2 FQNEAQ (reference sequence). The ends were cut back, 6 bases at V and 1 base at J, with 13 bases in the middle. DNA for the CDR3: TGTGCCAGCAGTCCTATCCGGGATTCCTACGAGCAGTACTTC. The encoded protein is CASSPIRDSYEQYF.

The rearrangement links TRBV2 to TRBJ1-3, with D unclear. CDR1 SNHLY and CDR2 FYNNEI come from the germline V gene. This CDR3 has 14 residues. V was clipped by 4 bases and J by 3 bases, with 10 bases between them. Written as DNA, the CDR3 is TGTGCCAGCAGTGTGTCTCCTCTTGGAAACACCATATATTTT. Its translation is CASSVSPLGNTIYF.

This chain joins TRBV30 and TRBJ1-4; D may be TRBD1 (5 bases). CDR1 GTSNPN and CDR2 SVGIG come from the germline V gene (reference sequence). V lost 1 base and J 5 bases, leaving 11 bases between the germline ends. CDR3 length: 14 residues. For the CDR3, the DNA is TGTGCCTGGAGTGCCGACAGTTTCAATGAAAAACTGTTTTTT. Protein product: CAWSADSFNEKLFF.

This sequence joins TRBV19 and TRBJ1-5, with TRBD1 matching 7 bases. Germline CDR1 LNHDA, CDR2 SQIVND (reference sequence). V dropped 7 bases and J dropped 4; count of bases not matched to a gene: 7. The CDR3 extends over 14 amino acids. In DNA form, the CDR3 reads TGTGCCAGTACCCTACAGGGGACTAATCAGCCCCAGCATTTT. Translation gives CASTLQGTNQPQHF.

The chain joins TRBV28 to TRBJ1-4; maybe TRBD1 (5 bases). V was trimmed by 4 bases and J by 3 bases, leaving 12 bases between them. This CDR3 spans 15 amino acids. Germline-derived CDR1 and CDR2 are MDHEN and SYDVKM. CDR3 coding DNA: TGTGCCAGCAGTTCGCCGGGGGGATCTAATGAAAAACTGTTTTTT. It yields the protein CASSSPGGSNEKLFF.

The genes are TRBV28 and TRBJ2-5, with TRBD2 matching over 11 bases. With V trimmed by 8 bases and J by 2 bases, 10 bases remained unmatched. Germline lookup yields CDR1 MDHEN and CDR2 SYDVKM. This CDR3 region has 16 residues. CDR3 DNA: TGTGCCAGCTGGGGTAGCGGGGGGGCTTATCAAGAGACCCAGTACTTC. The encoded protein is CASWGSGGAYQETQYF.

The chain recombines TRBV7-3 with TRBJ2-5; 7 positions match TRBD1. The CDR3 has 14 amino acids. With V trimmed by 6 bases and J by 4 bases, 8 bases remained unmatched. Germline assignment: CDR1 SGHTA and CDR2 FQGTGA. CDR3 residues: CASSITGAGETQYF. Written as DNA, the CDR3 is TGTGCCAGCAGTATAACAGGGGCTGGAGAGACCCAGTACTTC.

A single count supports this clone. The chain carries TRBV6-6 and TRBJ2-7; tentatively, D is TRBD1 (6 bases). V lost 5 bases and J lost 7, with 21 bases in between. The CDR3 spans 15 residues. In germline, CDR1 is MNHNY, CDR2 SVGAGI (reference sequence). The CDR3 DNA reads TGTGCCAGCAGTAGCCAGGGGCCCTCGTGGGAGGAGCAGTACTTC. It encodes CASSSQGPSWEEQYF.

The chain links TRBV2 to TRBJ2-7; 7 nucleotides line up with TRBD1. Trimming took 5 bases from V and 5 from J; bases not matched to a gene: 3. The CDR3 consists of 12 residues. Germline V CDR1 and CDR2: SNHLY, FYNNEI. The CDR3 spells CASSSDRDEQYF. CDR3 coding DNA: TGTGCCAGCAGTTCAGACAGGGACGAGCAGTACTTC.

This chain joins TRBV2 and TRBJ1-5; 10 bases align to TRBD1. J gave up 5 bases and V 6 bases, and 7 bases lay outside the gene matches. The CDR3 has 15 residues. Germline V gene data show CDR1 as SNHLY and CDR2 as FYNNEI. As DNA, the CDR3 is TGTGCCAGCAGAGACGACAGGGGGCAGGATCAGCCCCAGCATTTT. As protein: CASRDDRGQDQPQHF.

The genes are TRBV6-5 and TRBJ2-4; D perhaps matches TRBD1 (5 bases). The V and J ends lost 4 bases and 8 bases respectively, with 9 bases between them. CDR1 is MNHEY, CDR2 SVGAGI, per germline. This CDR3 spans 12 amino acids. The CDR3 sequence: CASSWTLDIQYF. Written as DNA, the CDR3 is TGTGCCAGCAGTTGGACACTTGACATTCAGTACTTC.

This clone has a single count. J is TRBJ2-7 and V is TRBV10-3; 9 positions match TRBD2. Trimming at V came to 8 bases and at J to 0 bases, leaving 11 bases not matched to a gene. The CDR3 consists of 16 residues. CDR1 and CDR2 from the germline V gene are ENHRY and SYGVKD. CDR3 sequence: CAIWSGGLRSSYEQYF. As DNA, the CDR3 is TGTGCCATCTGGAGCGGGGGGTTACGGAGCTCCTACGAGCAGTACTTC.

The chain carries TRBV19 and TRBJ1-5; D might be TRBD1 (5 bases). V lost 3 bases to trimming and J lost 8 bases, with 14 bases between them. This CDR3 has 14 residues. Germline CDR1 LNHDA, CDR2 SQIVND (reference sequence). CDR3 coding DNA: TGTGCCAGTAGTATGGGGGGAGAAGGTAAGCCCCAGCATTTT. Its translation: CASSMGGEGKPQHF.

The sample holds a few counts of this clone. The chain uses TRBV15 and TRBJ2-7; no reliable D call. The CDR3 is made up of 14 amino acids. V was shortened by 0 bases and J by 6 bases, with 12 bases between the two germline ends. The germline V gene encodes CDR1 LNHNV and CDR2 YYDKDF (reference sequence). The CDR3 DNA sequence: TGTGCCACCAGCAGAGACGTCCGTGCCGGCGAGCAGTACTTC. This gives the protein CATSRDVRAGEQYF.

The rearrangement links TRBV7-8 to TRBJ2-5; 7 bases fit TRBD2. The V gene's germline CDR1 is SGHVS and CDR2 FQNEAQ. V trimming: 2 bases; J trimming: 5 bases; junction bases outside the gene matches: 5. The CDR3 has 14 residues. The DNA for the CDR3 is TGTGCCAGCAGCTTAAACACAGCGGGGGAGACCCAGTACTTC. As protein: CASSLNTAGETQYF. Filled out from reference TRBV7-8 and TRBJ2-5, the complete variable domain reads GAGVSQSPRYKVAKRGQDVALRCDPISGHVSLFWYQQALGQGPEFLTYFQNEAQLDKSGLPSDRFFAERPEGSVSTLKIQRTQQEDSAVYLCASSLNTAGETQYFGPGTRLLVL.

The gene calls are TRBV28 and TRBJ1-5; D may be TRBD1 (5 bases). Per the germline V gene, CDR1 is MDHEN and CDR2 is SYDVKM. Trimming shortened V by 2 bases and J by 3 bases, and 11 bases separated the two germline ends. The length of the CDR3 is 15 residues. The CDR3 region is CASSLITGDNQPQHF. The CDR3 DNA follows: TGTGCCAGCAGTTTAATCACGGGGGACAATCAGCCCCAGCATTTT.

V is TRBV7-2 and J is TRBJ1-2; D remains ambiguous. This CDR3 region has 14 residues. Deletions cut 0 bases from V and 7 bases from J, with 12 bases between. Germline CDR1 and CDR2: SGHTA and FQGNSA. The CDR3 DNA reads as TGTGCCAGCAGCTTAGCTAGTCAAGCGAGTGGCTACACCTTC. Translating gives CASSLASQASGYTF. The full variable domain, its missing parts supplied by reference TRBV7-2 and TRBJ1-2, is GAGVSQSPSNKVTEKGKDVELRCDPISGHTALYWYRQSLGQGLEFLIYFQGNSAPDKSGLPSDRFSAERTGGSVSTLTIQRTQQEDSAVYLCASSLASQASGYTFGSGTRLTVV.

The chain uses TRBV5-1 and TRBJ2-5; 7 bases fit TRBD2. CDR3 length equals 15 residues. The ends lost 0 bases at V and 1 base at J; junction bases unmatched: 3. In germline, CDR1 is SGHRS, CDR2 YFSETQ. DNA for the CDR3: TGCGCCAGCAGCTTGGAGGCGGGGGTCCAAGAGACCCAGTACTTC. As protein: CASSLEAGVQETQYF.

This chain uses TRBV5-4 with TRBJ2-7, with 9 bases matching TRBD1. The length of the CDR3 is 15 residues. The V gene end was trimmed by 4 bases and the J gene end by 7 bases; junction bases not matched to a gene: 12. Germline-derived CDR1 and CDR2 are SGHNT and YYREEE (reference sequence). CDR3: CASSAGDRVRGEQYF. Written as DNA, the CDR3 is TGTGCCAGCAGCGCGGGGGACAGGGTTAGAGGGGAGCAGTACTTC.

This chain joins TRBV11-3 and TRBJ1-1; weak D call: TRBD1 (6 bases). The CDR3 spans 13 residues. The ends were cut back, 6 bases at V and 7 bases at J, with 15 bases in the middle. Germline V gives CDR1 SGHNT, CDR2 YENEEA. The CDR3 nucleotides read TGTGCCAGCAGTTACGGGTTAGGGGGTGAAGCTTTCTTT. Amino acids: CASSYGLGGEAFF.